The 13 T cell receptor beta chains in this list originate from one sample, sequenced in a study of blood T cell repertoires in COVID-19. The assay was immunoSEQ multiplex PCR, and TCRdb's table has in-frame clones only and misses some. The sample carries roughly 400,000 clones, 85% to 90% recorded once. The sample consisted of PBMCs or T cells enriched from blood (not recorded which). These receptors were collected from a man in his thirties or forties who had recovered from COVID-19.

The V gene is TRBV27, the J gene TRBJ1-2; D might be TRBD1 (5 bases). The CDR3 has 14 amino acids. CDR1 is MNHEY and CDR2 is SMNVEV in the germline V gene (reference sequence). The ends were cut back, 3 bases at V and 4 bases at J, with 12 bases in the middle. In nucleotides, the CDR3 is TGTGCCAGCAGTTTTAAGGGGCTGGGCTATGGCTACACCTTC. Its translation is CASSFKGLGYGYTF.

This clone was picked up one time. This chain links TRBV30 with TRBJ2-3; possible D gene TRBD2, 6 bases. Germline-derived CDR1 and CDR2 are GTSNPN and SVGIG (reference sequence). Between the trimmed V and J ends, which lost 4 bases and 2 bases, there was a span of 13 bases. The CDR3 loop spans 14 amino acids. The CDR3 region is CAWNKRGYTDTQYF. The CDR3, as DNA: TGTGCCTGGAACAAACGGGGGTACACAGATACGCAGTATTTT.

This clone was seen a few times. The CDR3 DNA reads TGTGCCAGTAGCCCCGGGCCGTGGGGACAGGGGGCCTACGAGCAGTACTTC. Its translation: CASSPGPWGQGAYEQYF. This chain links TRBV19 with TRBJ2-7, with 11 bases identical to TRBD1. J lost 2 bases, V lost 6 bases, and 12 bases had no gene match. CDR1 and CDR2 (germline): LNHDA, SQIVND (reference sequence). This CDR3 region has 17 residues. The variable domain in full, with the rest retrieved from reference TRBV19 and TRBJ2-7, is DGGITQSPKYLFRKEGQNVTLSCEQNLNHDAMYWYRQDPGQGLRLIYYSQIVNDFQKGDIAEGYSVSREKKESFPLTVTSAQKNPTAFYLCASSPGPWGQGAYEQYFGPGTRLTVT.

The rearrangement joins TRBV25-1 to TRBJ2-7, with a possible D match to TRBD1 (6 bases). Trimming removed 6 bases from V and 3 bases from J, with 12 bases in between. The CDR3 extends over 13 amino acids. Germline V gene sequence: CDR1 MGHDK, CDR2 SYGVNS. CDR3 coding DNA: TGTGCCAGCAGAGGGGGTGGTTTCTACGAGCAGTACTTC. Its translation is CASRGGGFYEQYF.

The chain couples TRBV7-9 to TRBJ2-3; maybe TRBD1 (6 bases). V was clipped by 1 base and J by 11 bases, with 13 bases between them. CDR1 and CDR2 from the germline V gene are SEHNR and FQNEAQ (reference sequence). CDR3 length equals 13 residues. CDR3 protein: CASSLGQEYVQYF. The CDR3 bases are TGTGCCAGCAGCTTAGGACAGGAATACGTGCAGTATTTT. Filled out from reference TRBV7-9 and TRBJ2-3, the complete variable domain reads DTGVSQNPRHKITKRGQNVTFRCDPISEHNRLYWYRQTLGQGPEFLTYFQNEAQLEKSRLLSDRFSAERPKGSFSTLEIQRTEQGDSAMYLCASSLGQEYVQYFGPGTRLTVL.

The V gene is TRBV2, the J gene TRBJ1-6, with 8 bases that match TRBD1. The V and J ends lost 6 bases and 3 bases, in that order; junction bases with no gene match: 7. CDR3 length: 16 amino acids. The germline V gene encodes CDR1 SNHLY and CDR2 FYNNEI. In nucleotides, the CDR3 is TGTGCCAGCAGCCCAACAGGGGGACTCTATAATTCACCCCTCCACTTT. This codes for CASSPTGGLYNSPLHF. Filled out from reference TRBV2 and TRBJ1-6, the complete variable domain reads EPEVTQTPSHQVTQMGQEVILRCVPISNHLYFYWYRQILGQKVEFLVSFYNNEISEKSEIFDDQFSVERPDGSNFTLKIRSTKLEDSAMYFCASSPTGGLYNSPLHFGNGTRLTVT.

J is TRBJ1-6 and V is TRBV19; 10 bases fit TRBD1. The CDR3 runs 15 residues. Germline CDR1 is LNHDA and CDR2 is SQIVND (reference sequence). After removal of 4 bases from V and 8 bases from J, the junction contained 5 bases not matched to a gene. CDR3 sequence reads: CASSSGQGVDSPLHF. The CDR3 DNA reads TGTGCCAGTAGTAGCGGACAGGGGGTTGATTCACCCCTCCACTTT.

CDR3 loop: CASSFGTGHGSPLHF. DNA for the CDR3: TGTGCCAGCAGCTTCGGGACAGGTCACGGGTCACCCCTCCACTTT. The V and J genes are TRBV7-9 and TRBJ1-6, with TRBD1 matching 8 bases. This CDR3 is built from 15 residues. The V gene's germline CDR1 is SEHNR and CDR2 FQNEAQ (reference sequence). Trimming cost V 3 bases and J 10 bases; bases outside gene matches: 8.

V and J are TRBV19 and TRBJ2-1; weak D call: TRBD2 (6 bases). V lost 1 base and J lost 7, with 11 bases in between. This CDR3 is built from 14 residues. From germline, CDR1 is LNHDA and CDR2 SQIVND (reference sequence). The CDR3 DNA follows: TGTGCCAGTAGTATAGCGACCCGGGGGAATGAGCAGTTCTTC. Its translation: CASSIATRGNEQFF.

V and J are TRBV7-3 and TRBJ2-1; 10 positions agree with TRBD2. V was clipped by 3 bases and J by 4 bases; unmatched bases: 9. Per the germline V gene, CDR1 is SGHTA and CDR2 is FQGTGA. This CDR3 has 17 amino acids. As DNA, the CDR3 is TGTGCCAGCAGCTTTAGCAGCGGGAGGGGACTTTACAATGAGCAGTTCTTC. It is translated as CASSFSSGRGLYNEQFF.

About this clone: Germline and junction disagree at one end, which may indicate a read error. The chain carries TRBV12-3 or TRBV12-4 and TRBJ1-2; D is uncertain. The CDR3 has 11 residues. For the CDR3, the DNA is TGTGCCAGCATTTTACTGTATGGCTACACCTTC. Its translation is CASILLYGYTF.

CDR3 sequence reads: CATAPTGDYGYTF. The CDR3 DNA is TGTGCCACGGCCCCTACAGGAGACTATGGCTACACCTTC. The chain recombines TRBV10-3 with TRBJ1-2; TRBD1 is a possible D gene (5 bases). The CDR3 contains 13 residues. Germline CDR1 is ENHRY and CDR2 is SYGVKD. V lost 10 bases, J lost 3 bases, and 15 bases lay in between.

CDR3 protein: CASRTIRGYRDSGNTIYF. For the CDR3, the DNA is TGTGCCAGCAGAACTATCAGGGGTTACAGGGACTCTGGAAACACCATATATTTT. The gene calls are TRBV11-2 and TRBJ1-3; D may be TRBD1 (6 bases). Trimming left V 6 bases short and J 0 bases short, with 21 bases between. The CDR3 is 18 residues long. Germline V lookup: CDR1 SGHAT, CDR2 FQNNGV.